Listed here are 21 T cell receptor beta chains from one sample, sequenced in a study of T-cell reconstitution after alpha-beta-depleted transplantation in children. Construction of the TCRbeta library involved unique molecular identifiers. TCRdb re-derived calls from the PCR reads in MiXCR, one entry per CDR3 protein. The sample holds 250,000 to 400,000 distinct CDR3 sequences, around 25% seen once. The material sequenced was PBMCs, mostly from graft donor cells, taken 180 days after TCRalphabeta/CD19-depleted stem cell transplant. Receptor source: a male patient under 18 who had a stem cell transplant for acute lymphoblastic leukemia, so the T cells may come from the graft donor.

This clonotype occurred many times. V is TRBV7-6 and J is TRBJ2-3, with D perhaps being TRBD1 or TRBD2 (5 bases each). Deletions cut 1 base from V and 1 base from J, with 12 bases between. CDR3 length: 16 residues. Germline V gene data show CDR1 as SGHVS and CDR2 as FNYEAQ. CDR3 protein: CASSLVQLGGTDTQYF. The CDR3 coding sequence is TGTGCCAGCAGCTTAGTGCAACTAGGGGGCACAGATACGCAGTATTTT. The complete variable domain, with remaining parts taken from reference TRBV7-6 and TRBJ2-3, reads GAGVSQSPRYKVTKRGQDVALRCDPISGHVSLYWYRQALGQGPEFLTYFNYEAQQDKSGLPNDRFSAERPEGSISTLTIQRTEQRDSAMYRCASSLVQLGGTDTQYFGPGTRLTVL.

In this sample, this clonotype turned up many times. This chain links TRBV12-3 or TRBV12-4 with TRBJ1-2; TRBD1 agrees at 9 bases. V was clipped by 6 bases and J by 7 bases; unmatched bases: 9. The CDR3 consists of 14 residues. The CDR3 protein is CASRQNRGQGGYTF. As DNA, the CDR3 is TGTGCCAGCAGACAGAACAGGGGGCAGGGTGGCTACACCTTC.

The CDR3 loop is CASSPLFGGTGANVLTF. The CDR3 region has the DNA TGCGCCAGCAGCCCCCTCTTTGGTGGGACTGGGGCCAACGTCCTGACTTTC. The rearrangement links TRBV5-1 to TRBJ2-6; D gene unclear. The germline V gene has CDR1 SGHRS and CDR2 YFSETQ. CDR3 length: 17 residues. Trimming took off 4 bases at V and 2 bases at J, with 16 bases between the two ends.

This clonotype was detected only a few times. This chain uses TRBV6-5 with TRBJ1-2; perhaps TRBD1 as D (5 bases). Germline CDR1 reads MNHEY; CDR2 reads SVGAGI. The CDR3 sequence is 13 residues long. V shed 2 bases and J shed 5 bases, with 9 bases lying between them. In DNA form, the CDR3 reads TGTGCCAGCAGTTACGGGGCACTTTATGGCTACACCTTC. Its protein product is CASSYGALYGYTF.

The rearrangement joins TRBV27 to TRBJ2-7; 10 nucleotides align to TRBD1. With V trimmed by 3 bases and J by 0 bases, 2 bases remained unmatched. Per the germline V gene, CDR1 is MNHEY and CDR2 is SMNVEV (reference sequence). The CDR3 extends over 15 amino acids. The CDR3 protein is CASSFWTGGSYEQYF. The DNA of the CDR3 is TGTGCCAGCAGTTTTTGGACAGGGGGCTCCTACGAGCAGTACTTC.

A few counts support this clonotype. CDR3 sequence: CSTSGLAEYNEQFF. CDR3 sequence (DNA): TGCAGCACATCGGGGCTAGCGGAGTACAATGAGCAGTTCTTC. The chain couples TRBV20-1 to TRBJ2-1; 7 bases are a match to TRBD2. Germline CDR1 and CDR2: DFQATT and SNEGSKA (reference sequence). The CDR3 length is 14 residues.

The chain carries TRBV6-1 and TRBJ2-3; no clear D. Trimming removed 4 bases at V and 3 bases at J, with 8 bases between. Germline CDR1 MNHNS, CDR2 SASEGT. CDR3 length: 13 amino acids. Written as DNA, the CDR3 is TGTGCCAGCAGTGCCCACGGGACAGATACGCAGTATTTT. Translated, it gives CASSAHGTDTQYF.

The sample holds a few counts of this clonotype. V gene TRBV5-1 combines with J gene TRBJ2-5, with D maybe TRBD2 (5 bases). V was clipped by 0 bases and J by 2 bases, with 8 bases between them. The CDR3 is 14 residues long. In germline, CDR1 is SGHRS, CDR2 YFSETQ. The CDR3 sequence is CASSLVSGQETQYF. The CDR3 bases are TGCGCCAGCAGCTTGGTTTCGGGACAAGAGACCCAGTACTTC.

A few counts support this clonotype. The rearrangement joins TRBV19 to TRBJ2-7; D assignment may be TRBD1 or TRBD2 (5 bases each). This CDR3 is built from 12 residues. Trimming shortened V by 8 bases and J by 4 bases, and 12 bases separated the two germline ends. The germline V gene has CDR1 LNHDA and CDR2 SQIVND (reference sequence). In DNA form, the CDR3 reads TGTGCCAGTGGGCCCGGGGCTTACGAGCAGTACTTC. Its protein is CASGPGAYEQYF. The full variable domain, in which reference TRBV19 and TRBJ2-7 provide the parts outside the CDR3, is DGGITQSPKYLFRKEGQNVTLSCEQNLNHDAMYWYRQDPGQGLRLIYYSQIVNDFQKGDIAEGYSVSREKKESFPLTVTSAQKNPTAFYLCASGPGAYEQYFGPGTRLTVT.

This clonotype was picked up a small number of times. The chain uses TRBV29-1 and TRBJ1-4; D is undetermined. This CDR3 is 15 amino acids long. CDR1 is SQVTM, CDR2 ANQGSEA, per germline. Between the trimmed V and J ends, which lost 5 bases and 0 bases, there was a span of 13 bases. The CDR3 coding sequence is TGCAGCGTTTCATCCCTTGCGGCAACTAATGAAAAACTGTTTTTT. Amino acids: CSVSSLAATNEKLFF.

The CDR3 DNA sequence: TGCGCCAGCAGATCACAGGGGGCCCCGAACACCATATATTTT. This sequence encodes CASRSQGAPNTIYF. The rearrangement links TRBV5-1 to TRBJ1-3, with 9 bases fitting TRBD1. The CDR3 is 14 residues long. Germline CDR1 reads SGHRS; CDR2 reads YFSETQ. V shed 5 bases and J 7 bases; nucleotides not matched to a gene: 7.

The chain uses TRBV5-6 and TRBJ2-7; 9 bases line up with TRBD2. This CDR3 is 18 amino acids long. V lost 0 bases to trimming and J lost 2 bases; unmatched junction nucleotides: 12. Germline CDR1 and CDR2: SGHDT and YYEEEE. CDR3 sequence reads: CASSLDGNGLAGAYEQYF. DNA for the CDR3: TGTGCCAGCAGCTTGGATGGGAACGGGTTAGCGGGAGCCTACGAGCAGTACTTC.

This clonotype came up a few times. The DNA of the CDR3 is TGCAGCTTTCCGCAGGGGGCAACGCAGTATTTT. Encoded protein: CSFPQGATQYF. The chain recombines TRBV29-1 with TRBJ2-3; 8 bases line up with TRBD1. V was clipped by 8 bases and J by 9 bases; unmatched bases: 7. There are 11 residues in the CDR3. From germline, CDR1 is SQVTM and CDR2 ANQGSEA.

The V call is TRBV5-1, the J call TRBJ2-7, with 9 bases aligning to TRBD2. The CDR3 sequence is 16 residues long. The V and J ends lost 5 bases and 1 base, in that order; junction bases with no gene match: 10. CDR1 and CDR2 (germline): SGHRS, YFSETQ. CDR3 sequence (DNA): TGCGCCAGCAGAAACCAAGGGGGACTAGCTTCCTACGAGCAGTACTTC. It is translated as CASRNQGGLASYEQYF.

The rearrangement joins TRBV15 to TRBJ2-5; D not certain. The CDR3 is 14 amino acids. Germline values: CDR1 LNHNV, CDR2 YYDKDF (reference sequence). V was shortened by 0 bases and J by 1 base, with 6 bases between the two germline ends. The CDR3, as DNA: TGTGCCACCAGCAGAGATCAAGGCCAAGAGACCCAGTACTTC. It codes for CATSRDQGQETQYF. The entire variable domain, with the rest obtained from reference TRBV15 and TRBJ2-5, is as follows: DAMVIQNPRYQVTQFGKPVTLSCSQTLNHNVMYWYQQKSSQAPKLLFHYYDKDFNNEADTPDNFQSRRPNTSFCFLDIRSPGLGDTAMYLCATSRDQGQETQYFGPGTRLLVL.

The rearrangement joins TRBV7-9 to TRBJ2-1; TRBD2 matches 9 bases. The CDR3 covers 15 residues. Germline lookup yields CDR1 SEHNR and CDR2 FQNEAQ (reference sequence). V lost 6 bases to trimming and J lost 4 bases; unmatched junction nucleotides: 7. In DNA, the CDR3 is TGTGCCAGCAGGCGAACTAGCGGGTGGTACAATGAGCAGTTCTTC. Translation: CASRRTSGWYNEQFF.

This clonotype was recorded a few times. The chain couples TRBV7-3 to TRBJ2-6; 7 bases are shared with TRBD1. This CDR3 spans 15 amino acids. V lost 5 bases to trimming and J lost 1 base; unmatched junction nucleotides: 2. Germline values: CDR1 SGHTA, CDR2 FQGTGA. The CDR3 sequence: CASSIQGSGANVLTF. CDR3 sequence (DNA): TGTGCCAGCAGCATACAGGGGTCTGGGGCCAACGTCCTGACTTTC. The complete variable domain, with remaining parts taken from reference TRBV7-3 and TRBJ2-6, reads GAGVSQTPSNKVTEKGKYVELRCDPISGHTALYWYRQSLGQGPEFLIYFQGTGAADDSGLPNDRFFAVRPEGSVSTLKIQRTERGDSAVYLCASSIQGSGANVLTFGAGSRLTVL.

CDR3 in amino acids: CASSSRTWTGKNSPLHF. CDR3 sequence (DNA): TGCGCCAGCAGCTCCCGAACATGGACAGGGAAGAATTCACCCCTCCACTTT. The chain employs TRBV5-1 and TRBJ1-6; 8 nucleotides match TRBD1. Germline-derived CDR1 and CDR2 are SGHRS and YFSETQ. The CDR3 runs to 17 residues. After removal of 3 bases from V and 7 bases from J, the junction contained 12 bases not matched to a gene.

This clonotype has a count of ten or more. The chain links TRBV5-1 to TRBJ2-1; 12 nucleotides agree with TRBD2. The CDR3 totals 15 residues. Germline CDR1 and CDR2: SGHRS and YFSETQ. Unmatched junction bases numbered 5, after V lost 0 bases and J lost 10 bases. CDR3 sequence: CASSLVASGRGEQFF. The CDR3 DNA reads TGCGCCAGCAGCTTGGTCGCTAGCGGGAGGGGCGAGCAGTTCTTC.

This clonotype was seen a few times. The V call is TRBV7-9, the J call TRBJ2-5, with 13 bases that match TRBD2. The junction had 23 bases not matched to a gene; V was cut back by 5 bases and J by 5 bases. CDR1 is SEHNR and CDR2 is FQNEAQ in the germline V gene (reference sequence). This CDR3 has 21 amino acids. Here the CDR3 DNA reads TGTGCCAGCAGCCTCAAACGAGGGACTAGCGGGAAATCCCTCATGAGGGAGACCCAGTACTTC. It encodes CASSLKRGTSGKSLMRETQYF.

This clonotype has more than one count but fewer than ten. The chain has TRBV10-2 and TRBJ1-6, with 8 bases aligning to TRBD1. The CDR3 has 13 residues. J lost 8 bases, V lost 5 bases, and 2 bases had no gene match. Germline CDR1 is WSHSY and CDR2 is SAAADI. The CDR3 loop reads CASSKDRDSPLHF. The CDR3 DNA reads TGCGCCAGCAGTAAGGACAGGGATTCACCCCTCCACTTT.